This T cell receptor (beta chain) was documented in a study of blood T cell repertoires in COVID-19. Study-wide context: Samples came from the United States, Italy and Spain, spanning acute and convalescent COVID-19.

J was trimmed by 9 bases and V by 7 bases; bases with no gene match: 8. CDR3 size: 14 residues. Germline V gene lookup returns CDR1 SGHAT and CDR2 FQNNGV. Original handling: Estimation of nucleated cell counts was performed using reference gene primer amplification. Sequencing was performed with immunoSEQ multiplex PCR; in TCRdb, only in-frame clones are kept and a portion is missing. From that table come the V and J calls and clone size; the DNA was used to work out D and trimming. The sample lists about 110,000 clones, around four fifths seen once, with about 4.3% in the top ten. This sequence joins TRBV11-2 and TRBJ2-1, with 11 bases that match TRBD1. Sequences were obtained from peripheral blood. The sequence came from a man in his 70s with acute or convalescent COVID-19. CDR3 region: CASTQGGQGGEQFF. The CDR3 DNA reads TGTGCCAGCACCCAGGGGGGACAGGGGGGTGAGCAGTTCTTC.